The rows below give T cell receptor beta chains drawn from one sample of a study of T cell changes during pregnancy in multiple sclerosis. The protocol was immunoSEQ multiplex PCR, while the TCRdb copy is restricted to in-frame clones and leaves out a portion. The table lists some 38,000 clones, about 88% of them singletons, with around 7.3% in the top ten. Source: CD8+ T cells from peripheral blood mononuclear cells, taken in the third trimester of pregnancy. Receptors originate from a female donor with multiple sclerosis, enrolled in a pregnancy study. Each CDR3 is given with its conserved first and last residue. D genes are given only for firm matches. Size is stated for part of the rows, as once, few or many counts, or as a class when the clone is expanded.

abundance | j_gene | d_gene | v_gene | CDR3nt | CDR3aa
. | TRBJ2-2 | TRBD2 | TRBV28 | TGTGCCAGCAGTTTAGCGGGGGCGAACACCGGGGAGCTGTTTTTT | CASSLAGANTGELFF
. | TRBJ1-5 | . | TRBV7-9 | TGTGCCAGCACCGCCGGGGGTCAGCCCCAGCATTTT | CASTAGGQPQHF
. | TRBJ2-1 | . | TRBV6-4 | TGTGCCAGCAGTGACCACTCAATTCAGGGGGGCGAAGCTGATGAGCAGTTCTTC | CASSDHSIQGGEADEQFF
. | TRBJ1-1 | . | TRBV5-5 | TGTGCCAGCAGGCAGGGCCATGAAGCTTTCTTT | CASRQGHEAFF
. | TRBJ1-4 | . | TRBV11-2 | TGTGCCAGCAGCTTAGGTTCAGGGGCCCTTGAAAAACTGTTTTTT | CASSLGSGALEKLFF
. | TRBJ2-1 | TRBD2 | TRBV5-4 | TGTGCCAGCAGCTTGCGCGCGGGGGGGTATGAGCAGTTCTTC | CASSLRAGGYEQFF
. | TRBJ1-3 | . | TRBV27 | TGTGCCAGCGGACTTACCGCAAACACCATATATTTT | CASGLTANTIYF
. | TRBJ2-1 | TRBD2 | TRBV2 | TGTGCCAGCAGTCCCGGGCTAGCGGGGGGGCTTCTCTACAATGAGCAGTTCTTC | CASSPGLAGGLLYNEQFF
few | TRBJ1-1 | TRBD1 | TRBV4-3 | TGCGCCAGCAGCCAAGGGGACAGACAAAACACTGAAGCTTTCTTT | CASSQGDRQNTEAFF
. | TRBJ1-5 | TRBD1 | TRBV4-1 | TGCGCCAGTACACAGGGGCCGGAACTCAATCAGCCCCAGCATTTT | CASTQGPELNQPQHF
. | TRBJ2-1 | TRBD2 | TRBV6-4 | TGTGCCAGCAGTTCCGGGACTAGCGGGGGAAGTGAGCAGTTCTTC | CASSSGTSGGSEQFF
. | TRBJ2-1 | . | TRBV11-2 | TGTGCCAGCAGCTTGAGGCGGTATGAGCAGTTCTTC | CASSLRRYEQFF
. | TRBJ1-2 | . | TRBV6-5 | TGTGCCAGCAAACCGGGGGGGGGCGAAGGCTATGGCTACACCTTC | CASKPGGGEGYGYTF
. | TRBJ1-6 | TRBD1 | TRBV19 | TGTGCCAGTAGCCCCGACAGGGGCGTAAATTCACCCCTCCACTTT | CASSPDRGVNSPLHF
. | TRBJ1-5 | . | TRBV28 | TGTGCCAGCAGTTTCAGGCCTGTCAATCAGCCCCAGCATTTT | CASSFRPVNQPQHF
. | TRBJ1-2 | . | TRBV5-5 | TGTGCCAGCAGCCCCCGGGGGGGGGCGCACGGCTACACCTTC | CASSPRGGAHGYTF
. | TRBJ1-2 | TRBD1 | TRBV19 | TGTGCCAGTAGTAGGGGACAGGACGGTTTCTATGGCTACACCTTC | CASSRGQDGFYGYTF
. | TRBJ2-7 | . | TRBV5-1 | TGCGCCAGCAGCTTGACCGGAGACTCCTACGAGCAGTACTTC | CASSLTGDSYEQYF
. | TRBJ2-1 | TRBD2 | TRBV5-8 | TGTGCCAGCAGCCGGACTAGCGGGGGCTCCCGCCGGGTAAATGAGCAGTTCTTC | CASSRTSGGSRRVNEQFF